Listed below are T cell receptor beta chains from one sample, sequenced in a study of blood T cell repertoires in COVID-19. Repertoires were generated with immunoSEQ multiplex PCR, while TCRdb's copy carries only in-frame clones and drops some. The sample includes over 40,000 clones, approximately 90% of them seen just once. The sequencing input was peripheral blood. The receptor source for this set is a human donor in a cohort sampled during active COVID-19. Each CDR3 is given with its conserved first and last residue. D genes are given only for firm matches. Some rows mark clone size as missing; the rest say once, few, many or name a class of expanded clone.

clone_size d_call j_call v_call cdr3_nt cdr3_aa
. . TRBJ2-5 TRBV3-1/TRBV3-2 TGTGCCAGCAGCCTGCCGGGACTCCAAGAGACCCAGTACTTC CASSLPGLQETQYF
. TRBD1 TRBJ1-5 TRBV6-2/TRBV6-3 TGTGCCAGCAGTCCCGGACAGGGCAATCAGCCCCAGCATTTT CASSPGQGNQPQHF
. . TRBJ1-1 TRBV6-6 TGTGCCAGCAGTCCCCCAGGAGGGCGGATGAACACTGAAGCTTTCTTT CASSPPGGRMNTEAFF
once TRBD1 TRBJ1-6 TRBV7-8 TGTGCCAGCAGCTTAAGGGACAGGGCTAATTCACCCCTCCACTTT CASSLRDRANSPLHF
. TRBD1 TRBJ2-7 TRBV7-2 TGTGCCAGCAGCTTAGAGGGGACAAGGGGGCCTTACGAGCAGTACTTC CASSLEGTRGPYEQYF
once TRBD1 TRBJ1-4 TRBV27 TGTGCCAGCACCACAGGGGGAGGAACTAATGAAAAACTGTTTTTT CASTTGGGTNEKLFF
. . TRBJ2-5 TRBV11-2 TGTGCCAGCAGCCCAACAGGGTTTCAAGAGACCCAGTACTTC CASSPTGFQETQYF
. . TRBJ1-3 TRBV11-2 TGTGCCAGCAGCCCCTTGGGGGGGGGCGCGGATGGAAACACCATATATTTT CASSPLGGGADGNTIYF
. TRBD2 TRBJ2-5 TRBV30 TGTGCCTCTGAGGGAAGCGGGGGGAGAAAGACCCAGTACTTC CASEGSGGRKTQYF
. . TRBJ1-1 TRBV6-2/TRBV6-3 TGTGCCAGCAGTTACTCGGCAGGGCAGGTCACAGCTTTCTTT CASSYSAGQVTAFF
. . TRBJ1-6 TRBV9 TGTGCCAGCAGCGTGTCACAGGGTAATTCACCCCTCCACTTT CASSVSQGNSPLHF
. TRBD1 TRBJ2-3 TRBV6-5 TGTGCCAGCTCTGGGGTGGGACAGGGTATGTATACGCAGTATTTT CASSGVGQGMYTQYF
. . TRBJ1-5 TRBV3-1/TRBV3-2 TGTGCCTGCGCAATGGGCTCTGGCAATCAGCCCCAGCATTTT CACAMGSGNQPQHF
. TRBD2 TRBJ2-5 TRBV2 TGTGCCAGCAGGGCGGGGCTAGCGGGGGGAGAGACCCAGTACTTC CASRAGLAGGETQYF
. TRBD2 TRBJ2-1 TRBV4-3 TGCGCCAGCAGCCAATTCTCTAGCGGGGGAAAGTTCTTC CASSQFSSGGKFF
. . TRBJ2-7 TRBV19 TGTGCCAGTAGTATCTCCCGACAGCCATACGAGCAGTACTTC CASSISRQPYEQYF
. . TRBJ1-2 TRBV5-1 TGCGCCAGCAGCTTAACAGGATATCTCCAAGGGGGCTACACCTTC CASSLTGYLQGGYTF